This T cell receptor (beta chain) comes out of a study of blood T cells in healthy people across ages. Study-wide points: The recorded TCR beta diversity per million T cells decreased in a roughly linear manner with age. Investigators viewed diversity estimates from one million T cells as underestimates, the study reported. In long-lived donors, naive CD4+ cell counts and diversity exceeded those of aged donors.

V shed 5 bases and J shed 0 bases, with 23 bases lying between them. Germline loops: CDR1 MDHEN, CDR2 SYDVKM. This CDR3 has 19 residues. This clonotype was seen more than once but under ten times. Its specificity is not known. Then a second PCR, running roughly 7 to 11 cycles, was carried out with a sample-barcoded 5' primer and a J-beta primer mix. Using its own MiXCR run on the 5' RACE reads, TCRdb lists one record per CDR3 protein. The table includes some 1.7 million distinct CDR3 sequences, under 30% detected once. Sequences were obtained from blood. The chain recombines TRBV28 with TRBJ2-4; the D gene could be TRBD1 or TRBD2 (5 bases each). This receptor was obtained from a woman in her 30s in good health. This chain's CDR3 is CASSLRGLHRQLAKNIQYF. CDR3 DNA: TGTGCCAGCAGTCTCCGGGGCTTGCACAGACAATTAGCCAAAAACATTCAGTACTTC.